This T cell receptor beta chain was documented in a study of Graves' ophthalmopathy and Graves' hyperthyroidism (dated by TCRdb to the late 2010s). In terms of the full investigation: Peripheral blood was collected at initial diagnosis, prior to any treatment. To tell Graves' ophthalmopathy apart from Graves' hyperthyroidism, and to predict which patients would progress to ophthalmopathy, the study relied on TCR beta repertoire signatures. In total, 135 blood samples were TCR-sequenced: 43 ophthalmopathy, approximately 80 hyperthyroidism and 17 hyperthyroidism-to-ophthalmopathy patients. To explore V-J signatures that distinguish ophthalmopathy from hyperthyroidism, a discovery set of around 100 patients was enrolled, made up of 40 to 45 with ophthalmopathy and 57 with stable hyperthyroidism. For independent validation, a separate cohort was made up of approximately 19 hyperthyroidism patients plus 17 patients who later progressed from hyperthyroidism to ophthalmopathy. T-cell repertoires of thyroid tissue and blood were compared in 5 or 6 hyperthyroidism patients. Following sample collection, hyperthyroidism patients were given methimazole at a starting dose of 30 mg daily, and ophthalmopathy patients were given high-dose intravenous methylprednisolone. The 95 to 100 discovery patients were randomly divided into training and test sets at a 7:3 ratio.

Including cysteine and phenylalanine, the CDR3 has 18 amino acids. Of all the DNA, just the CDR3 is kept, 54 bases in frame from base 1. Ends trimmed: V by 5 bases, J by 5 bases; bases unmatched to a gene: 23. Per the germline V gene, SQVTM is the CDR1 and ANQGSEA is the CDR2. For repertoire sequencing, TCR beta CDR3 regions were amplified from RNA transcripts. The first round of RT-PCR was done with HTBI primers and the Qiagen OneStep RT-PCR kit, and was followed by a second round of multiplex PCR, then size selection and purification. Libraries were sequenced on an Illumina HiSeq2000 using paired-end 100 bp reads. For the original study's pipeline: SOAPnuke was used to process the reads, removing any read that contained adapters or uncalled bases, had a mean Phred below 15, or lacked an exact match to the constant primer or identifier. High-quality paired reads were merged with COPE v1.2.5. Unique nucleotide sequences were defined as clonotypes and aligned to IMGT TRB V, D and J references using MiTCR v1.1. The analysis was limited to V-J combinations with a frequency above 0.0001, which together covered 99.2% of the repertoires. For each V-J combination, a TCR clonal expansion and chaos score was defined as the ratio of F50 clonal expansion to chaos observed in the TCRdist matrix. Features were reduced by Welch's t-statistics and random forest to more than 10 V-J combinations, which fed a naive Bayes classifier. Thyroid-blood repertoire similarity was quantified with the Morisita-Horn index. Using fastp trimming at Q25 and MiXCR clonotype assembly, TCRdb reanalyzed the public sequencing data and kept in-frame beta chains. Merged by CDR3 protein, the rows form single entries marked with the most common genes and DNA. Here the V and J calls rest on TCRdb's processing, not on the authors' analysis. The sample has 350,000 to 450,000 distinct CDR3 sequences on record, roughly 18% of them singletons. The ten largest clones capture more than 1.5% of the sample.

Results the study describes overall, beyond this receptor: Sample size was not predetermined statistically, and investigators were not blinded to group allocation. Most of the expanded thyroid clonotypes with a frequency above 0.001 were also detected in blood, and it was suggested that the thyroid immune response may be reflected by blood repertoires. In cross-validation, the 13-signature model distinguished ophthalmopathy from stable hyperthyroidism with about 90% sensitivity and about 81% specificity, and in the test set the corresponding values were about 80% and 75%. In validation, the model predicted ophthalmopathy progression with less than 71% sensitivity and approximately 75% specificity; 12 predicted patients were CT-confirmed with GO in a median of about 6.2 months.

Ophthalmopathy patients had moderately to severely active disease, Clinical Activity Score of at least 3, NOSPECS grade of at least 4, and disease duration under 3 months. Patients with other autoimmune diseases, uncontrolled infections, pregnancy or lactation were excluded from the study. Clinical symptoms, serum thyroxine, TRAb, thyroid ultrasound and orbital computed tomography were used for diagnosis. Using Ficoll-Paque density gradient centrifugation, PBMCs were isolated from over 8.5 ml of fresh peripheral blood. Total RNA was extracted using Trizol reagent, and RNA quality was checked on an Agilent 2100 Bioanalyzer. This clonotype was observed at least ten times. Its antigen remains undetermined. Base qualities are missing; no much larger clone stands one base away.

What was sequenced was peripheral blood. The V and J genes are TRBV29-1 and TRBJ2-5; TRBD1 matches 7 bases in the middle. The TCR comes from a woman in her late teens or twenties with Graves' ophthalmopathy. Donor details come from another sample of the same person, matched by shared clones. The CDR3 reads as follows: CSVIRDSIPRDLGETQYF. In nucleotide form, the sequence is TGCAGCGTTATTCGGGACAGCATCCCCCGAGATCTGGGTGAGACCCAGTACTTC. When the CDR3 is completed using the reference TRBV29-1 and TRBJ2-5 genes on either side, the full variable domain is SAVISQKPSRDICQRGTSLTIQCQVDSQVTMMFWYRQQPGQSLTLIATANQGSEATYESGFVIDKFPISRPNLTFSTLTVSNMSPEDSSIYLCSVIRDSIPRDLGETQYFGPGTRLLVL.